This TCR beta chain was captured by sequencing in a study of blood T cell repertoires in COVID-19. As for the study in general: Sources were T cells, B-cell-depleted T cells, or PBMCs; the material itself was cDNA or gDNA.

Recovered Cohort 3 donors showed two negative PCRs, clearance, or symptom resolution. The CDR3 is 16 residues long. Assay: immunoSEQ multiplex PCR; the TCRdb copy retains only in-frame clones and omits some. This table has around 300,000 clones, around nine tenths appearing once. The TCR originated in a woman between 18 and 29 years old who had recovered from COVID-19. The sequencing input was PBMCs or T cells enriched from blood (not recorded which). The chain joins TRBV21-1 to TRBJ1-2. TRBV21-1 is a pseudogene. The DNA for the CDR3 is TGTGCCAGCAGCAAAGCAGGGAAGGGAGGTAACTATGGCTACACCTTC. Translating it yields CASSKAGKGGNYGYTF.